Presented here are 29 T cell receptor beta chains from one specimen sequenced in a study of shared clonotypes between healthy human individuals. Clones were read by immunoSEQ multiplex PCR, and TCRdb kept only the in-frame ones, dropping some. The sample has around 2,000,000 clones, 85% to 95% seen once. Material for sequencing was naive CD4+ T cells sorted from blood. Subset in this sample: CD45RA+ positively selected. The receptors derive from a man aged 18 to 35 in good health.

CDR3: CASSQEGSSYNEQFF. Written as DNA, the CDR3 is TGTGCCAGCTCTCAGGAGGGGAGCTCCTACAATGAGCAGTTCTTC. The chain recombines TRBV18 with TRBJ2-1, with D possibly being TRBD2 (6 bases). Trimming pared 6 bases from V and 0 bases from J, leaving 12 bases between. Germline V gene lookup returns CDR1 KGHSH and CDR2 LQKENI. The CDR3 length is 15 residues. Full variable domain (rest looked up from reference TRBV18 and TRBJ2-1): NAGVMQNPRHLVRRRGQEARLRCSPMKGHSHVYWYRQLPEEGLKFMVYLQKENIIDESGMPKERFSAEFPKEGPSILRIQQVVRGDSAAYFCASSQEGSSYNEQFFGPGTRLTVL.

This chain connects TRBV6-6 to TRBJ2-7, with D tentatively TRBD2 (5 bases). The germline V gene encodes CDR1 MNHNY and CDR2 SVGAGI (reference sequence). V was shortened by 0 bases and J by 0 bases, with 12 bases between the two germline ends. The CDR3 runs to 16 residues. CDR3 protein: CASSYSGAVNSYEQYF. CDR3 coding DNA: TGTGCCAGCAGTTACTCGGGAGCGGTAAACTCCTACGAGCAGTACTTC.

The V gene is TRBV30, the J gene TRBJ1-2; D possibly corresponds to TRBD1 (5 bases). The ends were cut back, 3 bases at V and 4 bases at J, with 9 bases in the middle. CDR3 length: 12 amino acids. Germline V gene data show CDR1 as GTSNPN and CDR2 as SVGIG (reference sequence). CDR3 coding DNA: TGTGCCTGGAGACCCGACAGCTATGGCTACACCTTC. This codes for CAWRPDSYGYTF.

The genes are TRBV28 and TRBJ2-7; 9 nucleotides agree with TRBD1. The CDR3 is 15 residues long. CDR1 is MDHEN and CDR2 is SYDVKM in the germline V gene. After removal of 6 bases from V and 4 bases from J, the junction contained 10 bases not matched to a gene. In DNA, the CDR3 is TGTGCCAGCAGCCCCCAAATGACAGGGGGGTACGAGCAGTACTTC. Amino acids: CASSPQMTGGYEQYF.

The chain couples TRBV18 to TRBJ1-2, with 8 positions matching TRBD1. The V segment lost 4 bases and the J segment 5 bases; nucleotides outside the gene matches: 9. CDR1 is KGHSH and CDR2 is LQKENI in the germline V gene. This CDR3 contains 15 residues. This chain's CDR3 is CASSQTGTGGYGYTF. The CDR3 DNA is TGTGCCAGCTCACAGACAGGGACAGGTGGTTATGGCTACACCTTC.

On this clone itself: This may come from a read error, since a much larger clone is one base off. A read error is likely, as this CDR3 ends without the conserved phenylalanine or tryptophan. The DNA for the CDR3 is TGTGCCAGTACCGACAGGGGAGCTTACGAGCAGTACCTC. It yields the protein CASTDRGAYEQYL. The gene calls are TRBV19 and TRBJ2-7; 8 nucleotides agree with TRBD1. V dropped 7 bases and J dropped 4; count of bases not matched to a gene: 6. The CDR3 extends over 13 amino acids. The V gene's germline CDR1 is LNHDA and CDR2 SQIVND (reference sequence).

A remark on this clone: Possible read error: a much larger clone is one base away. This chain joins TRBV11-2 and TRBJ1-2; 7 nucleotides line up with TRBD1. This CDR3 region has 13 residues. Germline-derived CDR1 and CDR2 are SGHAT and FQNNGV. Trimming removed 4 bases from V and 4 bases from J; junction bases left unmatched: 3. The CDR3 reads CASSSWTGYGYTF. The CDR3 DNA follows: TGTGCCAGCAGCTCGTGGACAGGCTATGGCTACACCTTC.

This clone was detected once. V and J are TRBV18 and TRBJ2-1, with 12 positions matching TRBD2. Per the germline V gene, CDR1 is KGHSH and CDR2 is LQKENI. V lost 0 bases and J lost 9; bases outside the gene matches: 6. This CDR3 is built from 16 residues. CDR3 sequence (DNA): TGTGCCAGCTCACCACCGTCTAGCGGGAGGGGTAGTGAGCAGTTCTTC. Translated, it gives CASSPPSSGRGSEQFF.

The chain couples TRBV30 to TRBJ1-2, with D uncertain. Per germline, CDR1 GTSNPN and CDR2 SVGIG (reference sequence). This CDR3 spans 14 amino acids. Trimming left V 4 bases short and J 0 bases short, with 12 bases between. The CDR3 region has the DNA TGTGCCTGGATACCCGGACTGTCTAACTATGGCTACACCTTC. As protein: CAWIPGLSNYGYTF.

The chain is built from TRBV5-4 and TRBJ2-1, with D perhaps TRBD1 (6 bases). This CDR3 is 15 amino acids long. The ends were cut back, 4 bases at V and 9 bases at J, with 20 bases in the middle. Germline V CDR1 and CDR2: SGHNT, YYREEE (reference sequence). The CDR3 loop reads CASSRPDHRAGEQFF. In nucleotides, the CDR3 is TGTGCCAGCAGCCGACCTGATCACAGGGCCGGTGAGCAGTTCTTC.

This clone was detected only once. The chain recombines TRBV29-1 with TRBJ2-3; 9 bases line up with TRBD2. The CDR3 length is 17 residues. V lost 7 bases to trimming and J lost 5 bases; unmatched junction nucleotides: 19. Germline V gives CDR1 SQVTM, CDR2 ANQGSEA. Written as DNA, the CDR3 is TGCAGCGATCCGCCGGAGGGCGGGAGGGCCTATGGAGATACGCAGTATTTT. It codes for CSDPPEGGRAYGDTQYF.

The chain uses TRBV5-1 and TRBJ1-1; D unclear. V was trimmed by 1 base and J by 8 bases, leaving 12 bases between them. The CDR3 spans 13 residues. Per germline, CDR1 SGHRS and CDR2 YFSETQ. The CDR3 sequence is CASSLMSVAEAFF. CDR3 in DNA: TGCGCCAGCAGCTTGATGTCAGTAGCGGAAGCTTTCTTT.

The CDR3 sequence: CASSPLGGASYEQYF. The DNA of the CDR3 is TGTGCCAGCAGCCCCCTTGGGGGGGCCTCCTACGAGCAGTACTTC. The V gene is TRBV28, the J gene TRBJ2-7; D possibly corresponds to TRBD2 (7 bases). The CDR3 consists of 15 residues. Between the trimmed V and J ends, which lost 6 bases and 0 bases, there was a span of 15 bases. Germline-derived CDR1 and CDR2 are MDHEN and SYDVKM.

The rearrangement links TRBV5-1 to TRBJ2-3; a weak D match, TRBD1 (6 bases). The CDR3 length is 15 residues. The germline V and J ends were trimmed by 2 bases and 2 bases, with 12 bases remaining between them. Germline lookup yields CDR1 SGHRS and CDR2 YFSETQ. CDR3 DNA: TGCGCCAGCAGCTTCCGGGACATAAACACAGATACGCAGTATTTT. It codes for CASSFRDINTDTQYF.

CDR3 in DNA: TGTGCCAGCAGCCTAACCTGGACAGGTGGACATTTCGATCAGCAGTACTTC. Protein sequence: CASSLTWTGGHFDQQYF. The chain joins TRBV7-2 to TRBJ2-7; 7 nucleotides align to TRBD1. V trimming: 5 bases; J trimming: 8 bases; junction bases outside the gene matches: 21. CDR1 is SGHTA, CDR2 FQGNSA, per germline. This CDR3 contains 17 residues.

The chain employs TRBV19 and TRBJ2-5; 10 nucleotides line up with TRBD1. Per the germline V gene, CDR1 is LNHDA and CDR2 is SQIVND (reference sequence). Unmatched junction bases numbered 12, after V lost 3 bases and J lost 5 bases. CDR3 length: 17 residues. This CDR3 is CASSIRTGGRNIETQYF. The CDR3 DNA sequence: TGTGCCAGTAGTATCCGGACAGGGGGTCGAAACATCGAGACCCAGTACTTC. The full variable domain, rest sourced from reference TRBV19 and TRBJ2-5, is DGGITQSPKYLFRKEGQNVTLSCEQNLNHDAMYWYRQDPGQGLRLIYYSQIVNDFQKGDIAEGYSVSREKKESFPLTVTSAQKNPTAFYLCASSIRTGGRNIETQYFGPGTRLLVL.

V and J are TRBV5-1 and TRBJ2-2; TRBD1 is a possible D gene (5 bases). CDR3 length: 16 residues. Germline V gives CDR1 SGHRS, CDR2 YFSETQ. V lost 0 bases and J lost 0, with 9 bases in between. Here the CDR3 DNA reads TGCGCCAGCAGCTTGGGACAGACATCGAACACCGGGGAGCTGTTTTTT. Translation: CASSLGQTSNTGELFF.

The rearrangement links TRBV7-2 to TRBJ2-7; 9 bases match TRBD2. The CDR3 loop spans 15 amino acids. CDR1 SGHTA and CDR2 FQGNSA come from the germline V gene. Germline trimming cut 5 bases from V and 5 bases from J; bases unmatched to any gene: 10. The CDR3 sequence is CASSPRAGGPHEQYF. CDR3 nucleotide sequence: TGTGCCAGCAGCCCCCGTGCGGGAGGGCCACACGAGCAGTACTTC.

This chain joins TRBV6-1 and TRBJ2-5; D is tentatively TRBD1 or TRBD2 (5 bases each). Looked up from germline, CDR1 is MNHNS and CDR2 is SASEGT. This CDR3 contains 12 residues. V was pared by 0 bases and J by 11 bases, with 10 bases between. CDR3 DNA: TGTGCCAGCAGTGAAGCGGTGGGGGAGCAGTACTTC. This codes for CASSEAVGEQYF.

The V and J genes are TRBV7-9 and TRBJ1-4; no definite D call. There are 15 residues in the CDR3. The germline V and J ends were trimmed by 4 bases and 2 bases, with 11 bases remaining between them. The germline V gene has CDR1 SEHNR and CDR2 FQNEAQ (reference sequence). Here the CDR3 reads CASSYFHSTNEKLFF. The CDR3 DNA follows: TGTGCCAGCAGCTACTTCCATTCGACTAATGAAAAACTGTTTTTT. The whole variable domain, filled in from reference TRBV7-9 and TRBJ1-4, reads DTGVSQNPRHKITKRGQNVTFRCDPISEHNRLYWYRQTLGQGPEFLTYFQNEAQLEKSRLLSDRFSAERPKGSFSTLEIQRTEQGDSAMYLCASSYFHSTNEKLFFGSGTQLSVL.

This clone was seen once. The CDR3 loop is CASRGPGAGEQYF. Written as DNA, the CDR3 is TGTGCCAGCAGGGGACCCGGGGCCGGGGAGCAGTACTTC. This rearrangement joins TRBV6-1 to TRBJ2-7, with D perhaps given as TRBD1 or TRBD2 (5 bases each). V shed 6 bases and J shed 7 bases, with 16 bases lying between them. Germline V CDR1 and CDR2: MNHNS, SASEGT. This CDR3 is 13 amino acids long.

The chain combines TRBV5-4 with TRBJ1-2; 10 bases align to TRBD1. The V gene end was trimmed by 4 bases and the J gene end by 0 bases; junction bases not matched to a gene: 6. CDR1 and CDR2 from the germline V gene are SGHNT and YYREEE (reference sequence). This CDR3 has 16 amino acids. As DNA, the CDR3 is TGTGCCAGCAGCCCGCCGGGACAGGGGACTAACTATGGCTACACCTTC. This translates into CASSPPGQGTNYGYTF.

This chain joins TRBV11-1 and TRBJ2-7, with D unresolved. CDR1 is SGHAT and CDR2 is FQDESV in the germline V gene (reference sequence). This CDR3 region has 14 residues. Trimming left V 3 bases short and J 1 base short, with 10 bases between. Here the CDR3 DNA reads TGTGCCAGCAGCTTGAAGCCTTCTTCCTACGAGCAGTACTTC. This encodes CASSLKPSSYEQYF.

The CDR3 DNA follows: TGCGCCAGCAGCCTTTTTTTAGGGGATGACTATGGCTACACCTTC. Translated, it gives CASSLFLGDDYGYTF. This chain uses TRBV4-1 with TRBJ1-2; D possibly corresponds to TRBD1 (5 bases). V was pared by 4 bases and J by 3 bases, with 15 bases between. Germline CDR1 MGHRA, CDR2 YSYEKL. The CDR3 is 15 residues long.

The chain couples TRBV5-4 to TRBJ2-1; possible D gene TRBD2, 5 bases. The CDR3 sequence is 15 residues long. Trimming removed 0 bases from V and 8 bases from J, with 15 bases in between. Germline V gene data show CDR1 as SGHNT and CDR2 as YYREEE (reference sequence). CDR3 in DNA: TGTGCCAGCAGCTTGGGGAGCCTAGCCCGGGATGAGCAGTTCTTC. This codes for CASSLGSLARDEQFF.

This clone was detected a few times. V gene TRBV27 combines with J gene TRBJ2-1, with 7 bases lining up with TRBD1. CDR3 length equals 15 residues. The J segment lost 4 bases and the V segment lost 4 bases, leaving 7 bases of the junction unmatched. Per the germline V gene, CDR1 is MNHEY and CDR2 is SMNVEV (reference sequence). The CDR3 reads CASSSGLQGYNEQFF. The CDR3 region has the DNA TGTGCCAGCAGTTCGGGGCTACAGGGGTACAATGAGCAGTTCTTC.

The chain carries TRBV30 and TRBJ1-2; D perhaps matches TRBD1 (5 bases). CDR3 size: 15 residues. CDR1 GTSNPN and CDR2 SVGIG come from the germline V gene (reference sequence). Trimming removed 4 bases from V and 4 bases from J, with 19 bases in between. This chain's CDR3 is CAWIARVGPSYGYTF. The CDR3 nucleotides read TGTGCCTGGATAGCCCGAGTGGGACCGAGCTATGGCTACACCTTC.

The gene calls are TRBV5-3 and TRBJ2-7; weak D call: TRBD2 (5 bases). TRBV5-3 is an ORF for which the function is uncertain. The germline V and J ends were trimmed by 0 bases and 3 bases, with 16 bases remaining between them. This CDR3 region has 16 residues. CDR3 residues: CARSLAGMGPIYEQYF. Written as DNA, the CDR3 is TGTGCCAGAAGCTTGGCGGGGATGGGCCCGATCTACGAGCAGTACTTC.

This chain links TRBV15 with TRBJ1-3, with D possibly matching TRBD1 (5 bases). CDR1 is LNHNV and CDR2 is YYDKDF in the germline V gene (reference sequence). The CDR3 has 15 residues. Trimming left V 6 bases short and J 0 bases short, with 12 bases between. CDR3 protein: CATRMGEFSGNTIYF. CDR3 nucleotide sequence: TGTGCCACCAGAATGGGGGAGTTCTCTGGAAACACCATATATTTT.